The rows below give T cell receptor beta chains drawn from one sample of a study of shared clonotypes between healthy human individuals. Assay: immunoSEQ multiplex PCR; the TCRdb copy retains only in-frame clones and omits some. This table has approximately 650,000 clones, around 95% appearing once. The sequencing sample was made of naive CD8+ T cells sorted from blood. These receptors were collected from a young woman in good health. Both conserved end residues are part of each CDR3. D genes are given only for firm matches. Some rows mark clone size as missing; the rest say once, few, many or name a class of expanded clone.

D gene | clone size | J gene | CDR3 length | V gene | CDR3 DNA | CDR3 protein
TRBD2 | . | TRBJ2-7 | 15 | TRBV7-2 | TGTGCCAGCAGTTATGGACTAGCGAGACTCTACGAGCAGTACTTC | CASSYGLARLYEQYF
. | . | TRBJ2-6 | 15 | TRBV5-1 | TGCGCCAGCAGCTTGGTGGGGTCTGGGGCCAACGTCCTGACTTTC | CASSLVGSGANVLTF
. | . | TRBJ2-7 | 12 | TRBV30 | TGTGCCTGGAGTGTCTGGCGCCACGAGCAGTACTTC | CAWSVWRHEQYF
. | . | TRBJ1-4 | 16 | TRBV13 | TGTGCCAGCAGCTTAGGGACGGCGGGCCTGTATGGAAAACTGTTTTTT | CASSLGTAGLYGKLFF
TRBD2 | once | TRBJ2-1 | 15 | TRBV7-9 | TGTGCCAGCAGCTTCTCTAGCGGGACTAACAATGAGCAGTTCTTC | CASSFSSGTNNEQFF
. | once | TRBJ2-2 | 16 | TRBV6-5 | TGTGCCAGCAGTTATTTGGGCCGCGCGGGACCCGGGGAGCTGTTTTTT | CASSYLGRAGPGELFF
TRBD2 | . | TRBJ2-1 | 15 | TRBV6-5 | TGTGCCAGCTCCCTTTTTAGCGGGAGTTTATATGAGCAGTTCTTC | CASSLFSGSLYEQFF
. | . | TRBJ2-1 | 15 | TRBV5-1 | TGCGCCAGCAGTTCGGGGGAGGTCGTGTACAATGAGCAGTTCTTC | CASSSGEVVYNEQFF
. | . | TRBJ2-7 | 18 | TRBV6-1 | TGTGCCAGCAGTGACCAAAGAGCAAACACGGTTTTTCCCTACGAGCAGTACTTC | CASSDQRANTVFPYEQYF
. | . | TRBJ2-7 | 13 | TRBV27 | TGTGCCGCCGGGCCGGGGAGCTCCTACGAGCAGTACTTC | CAAGPGSSYEQYF
. | once | TRBJ1-1 | 13 | TRBV19 | TGTGCCAGTAGTACCAGGGCAGGAGCTGAAGCTTTCTTT | CASSTRAGAEAFF
TRBD2 | . | TRBJ2-3 | 18 | TRBV4-2 | TGTGCCAGCAGCCCGGGACTAGCGGGAGGCCTCAGCACAGATACGCAGTATTTT | CASSPGLAGGLSTDTQYF
TRBD2 | . | TRBJ2-1 | 17 | TRBV19 | TGTGCCAGTACTCTAGCGGAGCCCCCCGTCTCCTACAATGAGCAGTTCTTC | CASTLAEPPVSYNEQFF
. | once | TRBJ2-2 | 13 | TRBV5-6 | TGTGCCAGCAGCTCCACAGACACCGGGGAGCTGTTTTTT | CASSSTDTGELFF
. | . | TRBJ1-4 | 16 | TRBV28 | TGTGCCAGCAGTTTTACTGTGGGGGGAGCTAATGAAAAACTGTTTTTT | CASSFTVGGANEKLFF
. | . | TRBJ2-2 | 15 | TRBV4-1 | TGCGCCAGCAGCCGTGGCCACACGAACACCGGGGAGCTGTTTTTT | CASSRGHTNTGELFF
. | . | TRBJ2-7 | 14 | TRBV21-1 | TGTGCCAGCATCGTCCCGGGACAGGGCTACGAGCAGTACTTC | CASIVPGQGYEQYF
. | . | TRBJ2-7 | 14 | TRBV27 | TGTGCCAGCAGTTTACGGCCCCGAGGCTACGAGCAGTACTTC | CASSLRPRGYEQYF
. | . | TRBJ2-3 | 17 | TRBV28 | TGTGCCAGCAGTTCCCGGCGAGGGGCCTCGGGCACAGATACGCAGTATTTT | CASSSRRGASGTDTQYF
. | . | TRBJ2-7 | 14 | TRBV10-3 | TGTGCCATCAGTGAGTTAAACAGCCCCTACGAGCAGTACTTC | CAISELNSPYEQYF
TRBD1 | . | TRBJ2-7 | 15 | TRBV28 | TGTGCCAGCAGTTCCGAACCAGGGGGCGGCTACGAGCAGTACTTC | CASSSEPGGGYEQYF
. | . | TRBJ2-7 | 12 | TRBV5-6 | TGTGCCAGCAGCTTGGGTGGGTACGAGCAGTACTTC | CASSLGGYEQYF
. | . | TRBJ2-5 | 13 | TRBV2 | TGTGCCAGCACAGGGAAGGGTTGGGAGACCCAGTACTTC | CASTGKGWETQYF
. | . | TRBJ1-5 | 16 | TRBV28 | TGTGCCAGCAGTTACCCGACAGGATATAGCAATCAGCCCCAGCATTTT | CASSYPTGYSNQPQHF
TRBD1 | . | TRBJ2-3 | 15 | TRBV27 | TGTGCCAGCAGTTTATCGGGGACAGGGGGCGATACGCAGTATTTT | CASSLSGTGGDTQYF
TRBD1 | . | TRBJ2-7 | 15 | TRBV7-9 | TGTGCCAGCAGCTCCCCGGGACAGGGGCACTACGAGCAGTACTTC | CASSSPGQGHYEQYF
. | . | TRBJ2-1 | 18 | TRBV4-1 | TGCGCCAGCAGCCAAAGCGTTCGAGCGGGTTTGACCTACAATGAGCAGTTCTTC | CASSQSVRAGLTYNEQFF